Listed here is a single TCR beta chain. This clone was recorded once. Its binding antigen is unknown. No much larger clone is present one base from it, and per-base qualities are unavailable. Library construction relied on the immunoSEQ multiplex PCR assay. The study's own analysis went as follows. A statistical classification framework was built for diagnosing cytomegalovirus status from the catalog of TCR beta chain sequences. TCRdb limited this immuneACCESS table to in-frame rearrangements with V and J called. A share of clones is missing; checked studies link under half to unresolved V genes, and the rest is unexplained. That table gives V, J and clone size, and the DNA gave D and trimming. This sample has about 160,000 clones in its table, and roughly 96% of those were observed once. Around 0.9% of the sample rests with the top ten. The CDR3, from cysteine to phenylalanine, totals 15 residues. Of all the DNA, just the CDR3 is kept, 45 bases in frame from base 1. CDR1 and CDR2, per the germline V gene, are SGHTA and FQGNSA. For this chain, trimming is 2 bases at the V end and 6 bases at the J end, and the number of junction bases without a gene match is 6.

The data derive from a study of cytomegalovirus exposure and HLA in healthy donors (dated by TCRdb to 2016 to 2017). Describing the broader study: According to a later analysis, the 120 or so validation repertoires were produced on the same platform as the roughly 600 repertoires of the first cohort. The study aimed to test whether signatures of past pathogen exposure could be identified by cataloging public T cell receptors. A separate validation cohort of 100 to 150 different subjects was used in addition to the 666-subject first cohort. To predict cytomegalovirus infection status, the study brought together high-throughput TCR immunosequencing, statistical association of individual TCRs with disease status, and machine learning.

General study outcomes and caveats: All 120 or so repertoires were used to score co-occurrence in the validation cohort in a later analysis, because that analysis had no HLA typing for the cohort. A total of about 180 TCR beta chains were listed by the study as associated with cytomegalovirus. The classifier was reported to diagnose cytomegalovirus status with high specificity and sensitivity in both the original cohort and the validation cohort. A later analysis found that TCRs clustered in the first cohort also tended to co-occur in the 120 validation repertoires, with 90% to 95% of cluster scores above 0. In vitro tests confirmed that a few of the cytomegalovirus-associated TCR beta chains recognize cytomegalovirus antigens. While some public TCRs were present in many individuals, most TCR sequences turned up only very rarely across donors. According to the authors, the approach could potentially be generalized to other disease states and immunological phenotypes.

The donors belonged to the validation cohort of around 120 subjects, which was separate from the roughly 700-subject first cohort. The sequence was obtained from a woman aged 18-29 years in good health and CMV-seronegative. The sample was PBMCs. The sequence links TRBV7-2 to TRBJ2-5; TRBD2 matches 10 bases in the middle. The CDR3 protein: CASSLRAGGPQTQYF. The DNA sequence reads TGTGCCAGCAGCTTAAGAGCGGGGGGGCCGCAGACCCAGTACTTC.